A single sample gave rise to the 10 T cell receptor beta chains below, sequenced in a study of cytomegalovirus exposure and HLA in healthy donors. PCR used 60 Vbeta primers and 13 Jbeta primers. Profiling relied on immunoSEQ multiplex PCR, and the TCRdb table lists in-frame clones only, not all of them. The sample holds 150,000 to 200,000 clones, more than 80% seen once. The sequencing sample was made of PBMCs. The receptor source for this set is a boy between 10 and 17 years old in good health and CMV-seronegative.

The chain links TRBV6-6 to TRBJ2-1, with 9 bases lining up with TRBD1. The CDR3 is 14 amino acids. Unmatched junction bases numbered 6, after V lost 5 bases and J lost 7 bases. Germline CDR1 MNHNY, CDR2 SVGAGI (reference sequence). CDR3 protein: CASSPGTGINEQFF. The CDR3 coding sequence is TGTGCCAGCAGTCCCGGGACAGGGATTAATGAGCAGTTCTTC.

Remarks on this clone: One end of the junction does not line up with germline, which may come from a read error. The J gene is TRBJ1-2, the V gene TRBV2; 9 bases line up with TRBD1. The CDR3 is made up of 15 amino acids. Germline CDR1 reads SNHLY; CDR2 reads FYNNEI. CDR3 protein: CASSEGQGINYGYTF. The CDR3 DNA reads TGTGCCAGCAGCGAAGGACAGGGGATCAACTATGGCTACACCTTC.

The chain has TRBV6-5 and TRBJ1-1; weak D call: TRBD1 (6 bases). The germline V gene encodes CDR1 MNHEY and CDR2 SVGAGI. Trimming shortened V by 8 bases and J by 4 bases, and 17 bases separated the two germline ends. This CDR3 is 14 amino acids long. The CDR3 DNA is TGTGCCAGCGGAAGGGGGGGTATAGTCACTGAAGCTTTCTTT. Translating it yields CASGRGGIVTEAFF.

The DNA of the CDR3 is TGTGCCAGCAGCAAAGCTCAGTGGGGGGACAGTAGGAGCTATGGCTACACCTTC. It translates to CASSKAQWGDSRSYGYTF. V and J are TRBV21-1 and TRBJ1-2; the D call in the table, TRBD1, was not verified against the DNA. TRBV21-1 is termed a pseudogene. The CDR3 loop spans 18 amino acids.

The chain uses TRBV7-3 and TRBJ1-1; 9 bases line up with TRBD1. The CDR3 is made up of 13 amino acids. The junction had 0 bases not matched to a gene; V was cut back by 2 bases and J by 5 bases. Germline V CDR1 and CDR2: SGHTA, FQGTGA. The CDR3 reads CASSLDRGTEAFF. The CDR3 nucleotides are TGTGCCAGCAGCTTAGACAGGGGGACTGAAGCTTTCTTT.

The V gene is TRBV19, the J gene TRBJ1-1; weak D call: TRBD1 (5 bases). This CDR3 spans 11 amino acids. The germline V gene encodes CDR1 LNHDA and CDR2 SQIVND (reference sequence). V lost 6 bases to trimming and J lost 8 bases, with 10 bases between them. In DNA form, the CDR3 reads TGTGCCAGTAGGCAGGGTAGGGAAGCTTTCTTT. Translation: CASRQGREAFF.

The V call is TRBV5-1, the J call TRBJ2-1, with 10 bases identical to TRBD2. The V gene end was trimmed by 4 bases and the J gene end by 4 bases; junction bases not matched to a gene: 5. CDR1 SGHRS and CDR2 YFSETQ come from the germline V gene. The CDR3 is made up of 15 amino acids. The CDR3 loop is CASSRTSGAYNEQFF. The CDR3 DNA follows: TGCGCCAGCAGCCGAACTAGCGGGGCTTACAATGAGCAGTTCTTC.

The CDR3 here is CASSYGLAGGNTQYF. The DNA for the CDR3 is TGTGCCAGCAGTTATGGACTAGCGGGGGGAAATACGCAGTATTTT. V gene TRBV6-5 combines with J gene TRBJ2-3; TRBD2 matches at 14 bases. J was trimmed by 7 bases and V by 3 bases; bases with no gene match: 3. Germline V lookup: CDR1 MNHEY, CDR2 SVGAGI. The CDR3 is 15 amino acids.

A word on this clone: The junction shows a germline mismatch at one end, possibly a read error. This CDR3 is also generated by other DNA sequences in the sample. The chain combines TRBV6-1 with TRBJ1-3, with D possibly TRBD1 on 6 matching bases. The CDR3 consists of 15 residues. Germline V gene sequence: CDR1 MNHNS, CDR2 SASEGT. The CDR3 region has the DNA TGCGCCAGCAGTGAAAGCAGGGGCCCTGGAAACACCATATATTTT. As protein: CASSESRGPGNTIYF.

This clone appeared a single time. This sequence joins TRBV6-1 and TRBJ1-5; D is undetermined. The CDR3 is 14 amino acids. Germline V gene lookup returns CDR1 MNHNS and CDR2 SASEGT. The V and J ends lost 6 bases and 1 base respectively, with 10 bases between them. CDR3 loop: CASRGFLSNQPQHF. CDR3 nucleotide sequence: TGTGCCAGCAGGGGCTTCCTAAGCAATCAGCCCCAGCATTTT.